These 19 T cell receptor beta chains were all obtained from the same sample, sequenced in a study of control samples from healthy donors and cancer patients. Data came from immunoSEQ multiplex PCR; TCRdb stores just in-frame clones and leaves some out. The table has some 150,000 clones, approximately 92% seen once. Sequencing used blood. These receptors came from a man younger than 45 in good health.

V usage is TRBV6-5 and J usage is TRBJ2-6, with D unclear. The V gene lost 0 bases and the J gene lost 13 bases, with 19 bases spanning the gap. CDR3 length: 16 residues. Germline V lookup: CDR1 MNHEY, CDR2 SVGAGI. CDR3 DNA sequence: TGTGCCAGCAGTTACTCAGCCTTTGACCCCCTTGTGGTCCTGACTTTC. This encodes CASSYSAFDPLVVLTF.

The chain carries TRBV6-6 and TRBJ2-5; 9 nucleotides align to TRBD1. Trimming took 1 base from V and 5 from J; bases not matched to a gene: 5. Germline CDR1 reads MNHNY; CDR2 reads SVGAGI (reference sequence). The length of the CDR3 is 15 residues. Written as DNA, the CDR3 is TGTGCCAGCAGTTACTTGGACAGGGGAGGGGAGACCCAGTACTTC. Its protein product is CASSYLDRGGETQYF.

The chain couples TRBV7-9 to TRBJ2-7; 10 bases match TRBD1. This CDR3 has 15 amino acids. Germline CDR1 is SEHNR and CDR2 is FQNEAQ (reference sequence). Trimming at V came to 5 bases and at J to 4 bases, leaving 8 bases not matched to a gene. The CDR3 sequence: CASSPDRGRVYEQYF. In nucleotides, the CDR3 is TGTGCCAGCAGCCCCGACAGGGGGCGGGTATACGAGCAGTACTTC.

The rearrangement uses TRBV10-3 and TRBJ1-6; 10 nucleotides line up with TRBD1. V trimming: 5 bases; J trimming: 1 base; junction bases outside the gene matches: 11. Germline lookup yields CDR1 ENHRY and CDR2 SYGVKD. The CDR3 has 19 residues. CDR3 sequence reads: CAISRDRGSFRSYNSPLHF. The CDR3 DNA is TGTGCCATCAGTCGGGACAGGGGTAGTTTCCGTTCCTATAATTCACCCCTCCACTTT.

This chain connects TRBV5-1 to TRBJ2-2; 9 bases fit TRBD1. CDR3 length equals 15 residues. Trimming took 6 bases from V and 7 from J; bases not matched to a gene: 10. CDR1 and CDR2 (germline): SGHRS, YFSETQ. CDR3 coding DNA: TGCGCCAGCACCCTACGACAGGGGGAAATCGGGGAGCTGTTTTTT. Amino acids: CASTLRQGEIGELFF. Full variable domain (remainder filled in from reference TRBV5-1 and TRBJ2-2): KAGVTQTPRYLIKTRGQQVTLSCSPISGHRSVSWYQQTPGQGLQFLFEYFSETQRNKGNFPGRFSGRQFSNSRSEMNVSTLELGDSALYLCASTLRQGEIGELFFGEGSRLTVL.

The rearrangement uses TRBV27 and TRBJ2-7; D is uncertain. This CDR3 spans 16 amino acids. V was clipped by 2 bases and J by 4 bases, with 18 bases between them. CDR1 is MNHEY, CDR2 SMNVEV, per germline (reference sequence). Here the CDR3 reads CASSLSGSLIRYEQYF. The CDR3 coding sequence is TGTGCCAGCAGTTTAAGTGGAAGTCTCATTAGGTACGAGCAGTACTTC.

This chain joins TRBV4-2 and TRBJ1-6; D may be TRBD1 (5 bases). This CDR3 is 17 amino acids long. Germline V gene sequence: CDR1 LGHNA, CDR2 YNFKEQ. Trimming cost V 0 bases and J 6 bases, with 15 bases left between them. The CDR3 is CASSQDPLGELNSPLHF. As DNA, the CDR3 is TGTGCCAGCAGCCAAGACCCGTTGGGGGAACTTAATTCACCCCTCCACTTT.

The chain's CDR3 is CASSDSEQPQHF. The CDR3 coding sequence is TGCGCCAGCAGTGACAGCGAACAGCCCCAGCATTTT. V gene TRBV10-2 combines with J gene TRBJ1-5, with D uncertain. Trimming shortened V by 3 bases and J by 7 bases, and 7 bases separated the two germline ends. This CDR3 has 12 amino acids. Germline loops: CDR1 WSHSY, CDR2 SAAADI.

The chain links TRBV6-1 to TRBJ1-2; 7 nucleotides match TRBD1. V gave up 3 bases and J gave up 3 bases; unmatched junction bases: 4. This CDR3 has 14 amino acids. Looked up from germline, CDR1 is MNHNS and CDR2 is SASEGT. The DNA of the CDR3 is TGTGCCAGCAGTGACCGGACAGGCGACTATGGCTACACCTTC. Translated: CASSDRTGDYGYTF.

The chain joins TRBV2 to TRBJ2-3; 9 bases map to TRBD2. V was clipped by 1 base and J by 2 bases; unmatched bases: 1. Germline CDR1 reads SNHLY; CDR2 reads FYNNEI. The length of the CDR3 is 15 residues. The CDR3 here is CASSEGGGDTDTQYF. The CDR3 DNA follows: TGTGCCAGCAGTGAAGGCGGGGGGGACACAGATACGCAGTATTTT.

The CDR3 bases are TGTGCCAGCAGTGAATCAGGCAGGCTGAACTACGAGCAGTACTTC. Translating it yields CASSESGRLNYEQYF. This chain joins TRBV25-1 and TRBJ2-7; D is uncertain. Germline V gene lookup returns CDR1 MGHDK and CDR2 SYGVNS. V lost 1 base to trimming and J lost 3 bases, with 13 bases between them. CDR3 size: 15 residues.

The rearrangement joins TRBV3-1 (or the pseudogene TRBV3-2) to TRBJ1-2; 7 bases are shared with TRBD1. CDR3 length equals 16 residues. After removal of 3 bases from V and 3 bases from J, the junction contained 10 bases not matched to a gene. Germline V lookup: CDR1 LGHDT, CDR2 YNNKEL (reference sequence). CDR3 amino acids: CASSQDRRGLDYGYTF. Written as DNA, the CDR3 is TGTGCCAGCAGCCAGGACAGGCGGGGGTTGGACTATGGCTACACCTTC.

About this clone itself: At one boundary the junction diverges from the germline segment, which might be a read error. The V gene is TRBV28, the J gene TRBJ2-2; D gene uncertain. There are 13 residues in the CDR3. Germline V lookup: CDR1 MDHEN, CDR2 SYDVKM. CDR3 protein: CAGLKSNSGELFF. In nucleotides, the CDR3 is TGTGCCGGGTTGAAGTCGAACTCCGGGGAGCTGTTTTTT.

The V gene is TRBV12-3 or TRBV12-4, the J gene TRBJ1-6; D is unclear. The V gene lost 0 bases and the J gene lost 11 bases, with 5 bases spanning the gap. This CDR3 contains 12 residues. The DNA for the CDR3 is TGTGCCAGCAGTTTAGCGGTCCCACCCCTCCACTTT. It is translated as CASSLAVPPLHF.

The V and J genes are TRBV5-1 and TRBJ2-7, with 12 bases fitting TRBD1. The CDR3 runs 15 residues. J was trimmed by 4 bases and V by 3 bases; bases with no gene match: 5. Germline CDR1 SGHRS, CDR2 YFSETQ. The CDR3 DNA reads TGCGCCAGCAGCTATGGGACAGGGGGCGAGTACGAGCAGTACTTC. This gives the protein CASSYGTGGEYEQYF. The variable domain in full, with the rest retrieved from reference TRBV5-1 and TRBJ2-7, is KAGVTQTPRYLIKTRGQQVTLSCSPISGHRSVSWYQQTPGQGLQFLFEYFSETQRNKGNFPGRFSGRQFSNSRSEMNVSTLELGDSALYLCASSYGTGGEYEQYFGPGTRLTVT.

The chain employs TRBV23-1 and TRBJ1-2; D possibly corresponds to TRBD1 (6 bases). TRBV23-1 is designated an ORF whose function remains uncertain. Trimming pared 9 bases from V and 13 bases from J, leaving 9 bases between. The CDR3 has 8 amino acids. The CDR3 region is CASTGFTF. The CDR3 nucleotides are TGCGCCAGTACAGGGTTCACCTTC.

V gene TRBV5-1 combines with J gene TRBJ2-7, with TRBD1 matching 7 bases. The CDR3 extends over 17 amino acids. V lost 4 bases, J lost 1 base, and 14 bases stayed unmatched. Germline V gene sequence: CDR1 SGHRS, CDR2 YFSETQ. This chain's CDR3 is CASSPSGTADLSYEQYF. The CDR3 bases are TGCGCCAGCAGCCCCTCCGGGACAGCAGACCTATCCTACGAGCAGTACTTC.

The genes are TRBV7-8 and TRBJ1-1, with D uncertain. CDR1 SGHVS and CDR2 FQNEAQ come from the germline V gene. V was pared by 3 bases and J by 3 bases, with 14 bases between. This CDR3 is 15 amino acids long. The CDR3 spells CASSLYTSRDTEAFF. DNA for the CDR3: TGTGCCAGCAGCTTGTACACCTCAAGAGACACTGAAGCTTTCTTT.

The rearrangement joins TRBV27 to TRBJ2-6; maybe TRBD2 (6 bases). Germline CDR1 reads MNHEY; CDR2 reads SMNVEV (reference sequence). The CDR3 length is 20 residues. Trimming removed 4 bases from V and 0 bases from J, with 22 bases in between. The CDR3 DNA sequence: TGTGCCAGCAGTTCCCGACTTGGGCGGGGCCCACGCTCTGGGGCCAACGTCCTGACTTTC. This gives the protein CASSSRLGRGPRSGANVLTF. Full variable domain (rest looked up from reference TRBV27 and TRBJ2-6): EAQVTQNPRYLITVTGKKLTVTCSQNMNHEYMSWYRQDPGLGLRQIYYSMNVEVTDKGDVPEGYKVSRKEKRNFPLILESPSPNQTSLYFCASSSRLGRGPRSGANVLTFGAGSRLTVL.